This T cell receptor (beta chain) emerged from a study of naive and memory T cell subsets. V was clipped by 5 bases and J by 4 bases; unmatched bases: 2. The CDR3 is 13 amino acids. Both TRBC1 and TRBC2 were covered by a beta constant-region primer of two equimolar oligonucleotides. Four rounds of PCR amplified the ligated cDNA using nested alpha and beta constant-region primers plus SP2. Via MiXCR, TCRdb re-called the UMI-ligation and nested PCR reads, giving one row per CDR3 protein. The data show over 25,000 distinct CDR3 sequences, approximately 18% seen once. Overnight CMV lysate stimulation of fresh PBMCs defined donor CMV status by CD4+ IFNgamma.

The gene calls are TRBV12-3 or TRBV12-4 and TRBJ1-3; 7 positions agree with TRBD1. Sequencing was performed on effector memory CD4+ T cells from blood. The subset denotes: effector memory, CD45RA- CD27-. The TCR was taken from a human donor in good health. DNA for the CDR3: TGTGCCAGCAGTACGGGACAGGGAAACACCATATATTTT. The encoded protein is CASSTGQGNTIYF.